This T cell receptor beta chain is drawn from a study of shared clonotypes between healthy human individuals. The CDR3 is 14 residues long. Germline values: CDR1 SGHNT, CDR2 YYREEE (reference sequence). Trimming removed 3 bases from V and 4 bases from J, with 13 bases in between. Clones were read by immunoSEQ multiplex PCR, and TCRdb kept only the in-frame ones, dropping some. The data contain roughly 1,000,000 clones, 75% to 80% of them singletons. This clone was counted between two and nine times. The receptor's source is a man aged 18-30 years in good health. Some clones in this sample may be carry-over from other donors' samples. The sequenced sample was memory CD4+ T cells from PBMCs. The subset is: CD45RA-negative fraction. The chain couples TRBV5-4 to TRBJ1-2; perhaps TRBD1 as D (5 bases). CDR3 DNA: TGTGCCAGCAGCTCAGGGACCCCCCTCTATGGCTACACCTTC. This gives the protein CASSSGTPLYGYTF.